This TCR beta chain came from a study of cytomegalovirus exposure and HLA in healthy donors. Study results and limitations: Most TCR sequences were uncommon, yet certain public TCRs appeared in many donors. The Asian-associated ancestry cluster reportedly had fewer N-insertions than the roughly 670-donor mean in a later analysis. Further analysis, carried out later, found HLA-associated TCR beta chains more clonally expanded than equally common other chains.

Losses at the gene ends were 7 bases for V and 2 bases for J; bases not matched to a gene: 14. CDR1 is SNHLY, CDR2 FYNNEI, per germline. This CDR3 is 18 amino acids long. Samples came from healthy bone marrow donors. The PCR made use of 60 Vbeta and 13 Jbeta primers. Method: immunoSEQ multiplex PCR; TCRdb's copy keeps in-frame clones and lacks some. Of more than 100,000 clones in the sample, roughly 80% were seen once. Concerning this clone: Antigen: not known.

This TCR was sampled from a woman between 55 and 75 years old in good health and CMV-seronegative. The chain couples TRBV2 to TRBJ1-5; the match to TRBD1 covers 10 bases. What was sequenced was PBMCs. This chain's CDR3 is CASTPGTGVARGNQPQHF. The CDR3 DNA reads TGTGCCAGCACTCCCGGGACAGGGGTAGCTCGAGGCAATCAGCCCCAGCATTTT.